This entry features one TCR beta chain sequence. The CDR3 has 13 amino acids. Germline loops: CDR1 SQVTM, CDR2 ANQGSEA. V lost 3 bases and J lost 9; bases outside the gene matches: 10. The data were obtained in a study of blood T cell repertoires in COVID-19. Study details: Sources were T cells, B-cell-depleted T cells, or PBMCs; the material itself was cDNA or gDNA.

As originally analysed: Researchers report that nucleated cell counts were estimated from reference gene primer amplification. Measured with immunoSEQ multiplex PCR; TCRdb has only the in-frame clones, and not every one. V, J and clone size are taken as reported in that table, and D and trimming were inferred from the DNA itself. The sample yields about 400,000 clones, around 84% seen once. The TCR was taken from a human donor in a cohort sampled during active COVID-19. The chain couples TRBV29-1 to TRBJ1-2, with TRBD1 matching 7 bases. Input material: peripheral blood. This CDR3 is CSVERGPDSSYTF. CDR3 DNA sequence: TGCAGCGTTGAGAGGGGGCCGGACTCAAGCTACACCTTC.